These 23 T cell receptor beta chains share one sample of origin, sequenced in a study of OX40 agonist ivuxolimab in advanced cancers. Assay used: immunoSEQ multiplex PCR; TCRdb lists only in-frame clones, some missing. There are tens of thousands of clones in the sample; roughly 90% occur only once, and roughly 0.7% lies in the top ten. The sequences come from CD4+ or CD8+ T cells sorted from blood, collected in a trial of the OX40 agonist ivuxolimab. These receptors all stem from an adult with an advanced solid tumor such as melanoma, head and neck, liver or kidney cancer.

The chain couples TRBV9 to TRBJ2-1; 9 bases line up with TRBD2. Trimming removed 4 bases from V and 0 bases from J; junction bases left unmatched: 8. Germline CDR1 is SGDLS and CDR2 is YYNGEE. CDR3 length: 17 amino acids. CDR3 amino acids: CASSFRGGGASYNEQFF. CDR3 nucleotide sequence: TGTGCCAGCAGCTTCCGCGGCGGGGGGGCCTCCTACAATGAGCAGTTCTTC. Supplemented by reference TRBV9 and TRBJ2-1, the full variable domain reads DSGVTQTPKHLITATGQRVTLRCSPRSGDLSVYWYQQSLDQGLQFLIQYYNGEERAKGNILERFSAQQFPDLHSELNLSSLELGDSALYFCASSFRGGGASYNEQFFGPGTRLTVL.

The chain links TRBV27 to TRBJ1-6; D not certain. There are 14 residues in the CDR3. Trimming pared 3 bases from V and 7 bases from J, leaving 10 bases between. The germline V gene has CDR1 MNHEY and CDR2 SMNVEV (reference sequence). The CDR3 sequence: CASSLPHLNSPLHF. DNA of the CDR3: TGTGCCAGCAGTTTGCCCCACCTGAATTCACCCCTCCACTTT.

This chain links TRBV5-1 with TRBJ1-1; a weak D match, TRBD1 (6 bases). The ends were cut back, 3 bases at V and 1 base at J, with 16 bases in the middle. CDR1 is SGHRS, CDR2 YFSETQ, per germline. The CDR3 runs 16 residues. This CDR3 reads CASSSGAGRGNTEAFF. CDR3 sequence (DNA): TGCGCCAGCAGCTCAGGGGCAGGGCGGGGGAACACTGAAGCTTTCTTT.

This chain links TRBV29-1 with TRBJ2-7, with 8 bases that match TRBD1. Germline lookup yields CDR1 SQVTM and CDR2 ANQGSEA. The length of the CDR3 is 14 residues. Trimming cost V 6 bases and J 2 bases; bases outside gene matches: 9. In DNA, the CDR3 is TGCAGCGTGGTCCCAAGGGACAGGACCTACGAGCAGTACTTC. It is translated as CSVVPRDRTYEQYF.

This clone was detected only once. V gene TRBV19 combines with J gene TRBJ1-5; no firm D call. The CDR3 sequence is 12 residues long. CDR1 LNHDA and CDR2 SQIVND come from the germline V gene (reference sequence). Trimming removed 1 base from V and 6 bases from J, with 4 bases in between. The CDR3 protein is CASSIGAQPQHF. The CDR3 DNA reads TGTGCCAGTAGTATAGGGGCTCAGCCCCAGCATTTT. The full variable domain, with the rest looked up from reference TRBV19 and TRBJ1-5, is DGGITQSPKYLFRKEGQNVTLSCEQNLNHDAMYWYRQDPGQGLRLIYYSQIVNDFQKGDIAEGYSVSREKKESFPLTVTSAQKNPTAFYLCASSIGAQPQHFGDGTRLSIL.

The rearrangement uses TRBV6-1 and TRBJ2-5, with D unresolved. The V gene lost 6 bases and the J gene lost 3 bases, with 5 bases spanning the gap. CDR1 and CDR2 from the germline V gene are MNHNS and SASEGT. The CDR3 covers 11 residues. CDR3 sequence reads: CASRGEETQYF. The CDR3 nucleotides are TGTGCCAGCAGGGGCGAAGAGACCCAGTACTTC.

The chain links TRBV5-1 to TRBJ1-5, with D uncertain. Germline CDR1 reads SGHRS; CDR2 reads YFSETQ. V was pared by 1 base and J by 4 bases, with 9 bases between. The CDR3 loop spans 14 amino acids. CDR3 sequence reads: CASSLNPGNQPQHF. The DNA for the CDR3 is TGCGCCAGCAGCTTGAATCCGGGGAATCAGCCCCAGCATTTT.

The CDR3 DNA reads as TGTGCCAGCAGCCCCCGGCGCGGGGACTATGAAAAACTGTTTTTT. Translation: CASSPRRGDYEKLFF. The rearrangement uses TRBV9 and TRBJ1-4; TRBD1 is a possible D gene (5 bases). V lost 4 bases and J lost 6, with 16 bases in between. CDR3 length equals 15 residues. Germline values: CDR1 SGDLS, CDR2 YYNGEE.

The chain recombines TRBV28 with TRBJ2-5; no firm D call. V was pared by 3 bases and J by 2 bases, with 13 bases between. Germline V lookup: CDR1 MDHEN, CDR2 SYDVKM. The CDR3 spans 15 residues. CDR3 residues: CASSFLSKLQETQYF. The CDR3 DNA is TGTGCCAGCAGTTTTTTGTCTAAACTACAAGAGACCCAGTACTTC.

This clone occurred a few times. V is TRBV27 and J is TRBJ1-6, with D uncertain. V gave up 1 base and J gave up 0 bases, with 10 bases separating them. Germline-derived CDR1 and CDR2 are MNHEY and SMNVEV (reference sequence). The CDR3 runs to 17 residues. Here the CDR3 DNA reads TGTGCCAGCAGTTTATTTGTCCGGAGCTCCTATAATTCACCCCTCCACTTT. Translating it yields CASSLFVRSSYNSPLHF.

V usage is TRBV6-1 and J usage is TRBJ2-1; 9 bases match TRBD2. This CDR3 has 14 residues. The germline V gene has CDR1 MNHNS and CDR2 SASEGT. The CDR3 region is CASGGPYSYNEQFF. CDR3 bases: TGTGCGAGCGGGGGGCCATACTCCTACAATGAGCAGTTCTTC.

The chain combines TRBV5-1 with TRBJ2-3; a possible D gene is TRBD1 (5 bases). The CDR3 runs 15 residues. The germline gives CDR1 SGHRS, CDR2 YFSETQ. With 0 bases removed from V and 0 bases from J, the gap between germline ends came to 8 bases. The CDR3 DNA follows: TGCGCCAGCAGCTTGGAGGGGTTTAGCACAGATACGCAGTATTTT. The encoded protein is CASSLEGFSTDTQYF. Using reference TRBV5-1 and TRBJ2-3 for the parts outside the CDR3, the full variable domain is KAGVTQTPRYLIKTRGQQVTLSCSPISGHRSVSWYQQTPGQGLQFLFEYFSETQRNKGNFPGRFSGRQFSNSRSEMNVSTLELGDSALYLCASSLEGFSTDTQYFGPGTRLTVL.

The V gene is TRBV9, the J gene TRBJ2-3; 9 bases are shared with TRBD2. Germline CDR1 reads SGDLS; CDR2 reads YYNGEE. The CDR3 sequence is 16 residues long. The V segment lost 2 bases and the J segment 2 bases; nucleotides outside the gene matches: 6. DNA for the CDR3: TGTGCCAGCAGCGTCCGACCTAGCGGGGCCACAGATACGCAGTATTTT. Encoded protein: CASSVRPSGATDTQYF.

The chain carries TRBV28 and TRBJ1-2; 9 positions agree with TRBD1. The V segment lost 8 bases and the J segment 8 bases; nucleotides outside the gene matches: 6. The CDR3 loop spans 12 amino acids. Germline V CDR1 and CDR2: MDHEN, SYDVKM. The DNA for the CDR3 is TGTGCCAGCCTACAGGGGGCTCGGGGCTACACCTTC. It specifies CASLQGARGYTF.

The CDR3 DNA reads as TGTGCCTGGAGTGAGGGGGGTATCTCCGGGGAGCTGTTTTTT. Translated: CAWSEGGISGELFF. The V call is TRBV30, the J call TRBJ2-2, with D perhaps matching TRBD1 or TRBD2 (6 bases each). CDR3 length: 14 residues. The V and J ends lost 1 base and 6 bases respectively, with 12 bases between them. Per germline, CDR1 GTSNPN and CDR2 SVGIG (reference sequence). The full variable domain, in which reference TRBV30 and TRBJ2-2 provide the parts outside the CDR3, is SQTIHQWPATLVQPVGSPLSLECTVEGTSNPNLYWYRQAAGRGLQLLFYSVGIGQISSEVPQNLSASRPQDRQFILSSKKLLLSDSGFYLCAWSEGGISGELFFGEGSRLTVL.

The chain is built from TRBV4-1 and TRBJ2-3; 7 bases are shared with TRBD2. The germline V gene encodes CDR1 MGHRA and CDR2 YSYEKL. CDR3 size: 16 residues. Trimming cost V 0 bases and J 0 bases; bases outside gene matches: 3. The CDR3: CASSQDFSGSTDTQYF. CDR3 nucleotide sequence: TGCGCCAGCAGCCAAGACTTTAGCGGGAGCACAGATACGCAGTATTTT.

The CDR3 reads CASSPGRRRETQYF. The CDR3 DNA sequence: TGTGCCAGCTCACCAGGACGGAGGCGCGAGACCCAGTACTTC. The chain uses TRBV18 and TRBJ2-5; D perhaps matches TRBD2 (5 bases). Between the trimmed V and J ends, which lost 2 bases and 5 bases, there was a span of 12 bases. The CDR3 is made up of 14 amino acids. Germline CDR1 and CDR2: KGHSH and LQKENI.

This clone was observed once. The chain has TRBV6-1 and TRBJ2-5, with D perhaps matching TRBD1 or TRBD2 (5 bases each). Trimming pared 6 bases from V and 1 base from J, leaving 9 bases between. Germline assignment: CDR1 MNHNS and CDR2 SASEGT. CDR3 length: 13 amino acids. The CDR3 reads CASRRGIQETQYF. The DNA of the CDR3 is TGTGCCAGCAGGAGGGGTATCCAAGAGACCCAGTACTTC.

V usage is TRBV11-2 and J usage is TRBJ2-2; TRBD1 might be the D (7 bases). This CDR3 is built from 15 residues. Germline V gene data show CDR1 as SGHAT and CDR2 as FQNNGV. V was trimmed by 2 bases and J by 5 bases, leaving 12 bases between them. CDR3 sequence (DNA): TGTGCCAGCAGCTTATGGACAGGAGGGACCGGGGAGCTGTTTTTT. It specifies CASSLWTGGTGELFF.

The CDR3 sequence is CASSPRGVRGGVETQYF. The CDR3 nucleotides are TGTGCCAGCTCACCACGGGGCGTACGTGGGGGAGTGGAGACCCAGTACTTC. This sequence joins TRBV18 and TRBJ2-5, with D perhaps TRBD1 or TRBD2 (5 bases each). V was shortened by 1 base and J by 5 bases, with 20 bases between the two germline ends. Germline CDR1 and CDR2: KGHSH and LQKENI. This CDR3 region has 17 residues.

The V and J genes are TRBV5-1 and TRBJ1-2; D might be TRBD1 (5 bases). CDR3 length equals 14 residues. V dropped 2 bases and J dropped 2 bases, with 10 bases sitting between them. The germline CDR1 and CDR2 sequences are SGHRS and YFSETQ. DNA for the CDR3: TGCGCCAGCAGCTTACAGGAGATGAACTATGGCTACACCTTC. The encoded protein is CASSLQEMNYGYTF.

This chain connects TRBV5-1 to TRBJ2-1; the match to TRBD2 covers 11 bases. J lost 4 bases, V lost 4 bases, and 4 bases had no gene match. The germline gives CDR1 SGHRS, CDR2 YFSETQ. This CDR3 is built from 15 residues. CDR3 protein: CASSITSGSYNEQFF. CDR3 coding DNA: TGCGCCAGCAGCATAACTAGCGGGAGTTACAATGAGCAGTTCTTC.

V gene TRBV5-6 combines with J gene TRBJ1-2; 8 bases align to TRBD1. CDR1 is SGHDT and CDR2 is YYEEEE in the germline V gene. Trimming at V came to 0 bases and at J to 1 base, leaving 5 bases not matched to a gene. The CDR3 extends over 16 amino acids. For the CDR3, the DNA is TGTGCCAGCAGCTTGGGGGACAGGCCCATTAACTATGGCTACACCTTC. Translation gives CASSLGDRPINYGYTF.